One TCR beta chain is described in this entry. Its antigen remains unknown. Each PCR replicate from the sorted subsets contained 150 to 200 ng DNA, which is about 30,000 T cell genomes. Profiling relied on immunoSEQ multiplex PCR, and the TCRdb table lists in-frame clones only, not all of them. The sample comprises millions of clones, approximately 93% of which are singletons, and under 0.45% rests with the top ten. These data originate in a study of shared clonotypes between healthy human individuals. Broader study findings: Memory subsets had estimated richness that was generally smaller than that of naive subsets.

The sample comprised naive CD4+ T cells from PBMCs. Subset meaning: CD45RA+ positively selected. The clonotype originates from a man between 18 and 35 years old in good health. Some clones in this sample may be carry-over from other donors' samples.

Here the CDR3 reads CASSLYGNEQYF. The DNA of the CDR3 is TGCGCCAGCAGCTTGTATGGGAACGAGCAGTACTTC. This chain links TRBV5-1 with TRBJ2-7; D gene unclear. V was trimmed by 1 base and J by 5 bases, leaving 7 bases between them. CDR1 SGHRS and CDR2 YFSETQ come from the germline V gene. The CDR3 length is 12 residues.